The 13 T cell receptor beta chains given below trace back to one sample, sequenced in a study of T cells in Graves' hyperthyroidism and ophthalmopathy. Authors of the study amplified TCR beta CDR3 regions from RNA transcripts. The HTBI primer set drove a first-round RT-PCR of the TCR CDR3. Each CDR3 protein gets one entry after TCRdb re-called the multiplex PCR reads with MiXCR. In the table there are fewer than 850,000 distinct CDR3 sequences, 17% of which are singletons. The source material was blood. These receptors all stem from a man in his fifties with Graves' hyperthyroidism.

This clonotype was counted ten times or more. The chain carries TRBV27 and TRBJ1-1; D is perhaps TRBD1 (5 bases). Germline CDR1 reads MNHEY; CDR2 reads SMNVEV (reference sequence). The germline V and J ends were trimmed by 6 bases and 6 bases, with 14 bases remaining between them. This CDR3 has 13 amino acids. In DNA form, the CDR3 reads TGTGCCAGCAGGAGCAGGGAAAGGTCTGAAGCTTTCTTT. The encoded protein is CASRSRERSEAFF.

The sample holds a few counts of this clonotype. CDR3 loop: CASSPPKTLAVPLDEQFF. The CDR3 bases are TGTGCCAGCTCACCCCCAAAAACACTAGCGGTCCCTTTGGATGAGCAGTTCTTC. The chain recombines TRBV18 with TRBJ2-1; 8 bases map to TRBD2. V was clipped by 3 bases and J by 8 bases; unmatched bases: 18. The germline V gene encodes CDR1 KGHSH and CDR2 LQKENI. The length of the CDR3 is 18 residues. The full variable domain, with the rest looked up from reference TRBV18 and TRBJ2-1, is NAGVMQNPRHLVRRRGQEARLRCSPMKGHSHVYWYRQLPEEGLKFMVYLQKENIIDESGMPKERFSAEFPKEGPSILRIQQVVRGDSAAYFCASSPPKTLAVPLDEQFFGPGTRLTVL.

This rearrangement joins TRBV18 to TRBJ2-7, with 8 bases that match TRBD1. Germline CDR1 reads KGHSH; CDR2 reads LQKENI. The CDR3 sequence is 15 residues long. Unmatched junction bases numbered 6, after V lost 3 bases and J lost 2 bases. The CDR3: CASSPSGQATYEQYF. The CDR3 DNA follows: TGTGCCAGCTCACCTTCGGGACAGGCCACCTACGAGCAGTACTTC. Complete variable domain (other parts from reference TRBV18 and TRBJ2-7): NAGVMQNPRHLVRRRGQEARLRCSPMKGHSHVYWYRQLPEEGLKFMVYLQKENIIDESGMPKERFSAEFPKEGPSILRIQQVVRGDSAAYFCASSPSGQATYEQYFGPGTRLTVT.

The chain is built from TRBV6-1 and TRBJ1-5; D remains unclear. Between the trimmed V and J ends, which lost 6 bases and 11 bases, there was a span of 17 bases. The CDR3 totals 13 residues. The germline V gene has CDR1 MNHNS and CDR2 SASEGT. CDR3 coding DNA: TGTGCCAGCAGGTCACTAACAACGGGAGCCCAGCATTTT. Translation gives CASRSLTTGAQHF.

This chain joins TRBV7-2 and TRBJ2-2; 8 bases are shared with TRBD2. V lost 7 bases, J lost 4 bases, and 11 bases stayed unmatched. This CDR3 contains 16 residues. From germline, CDR1 is SGHTA and CDR2 FQGNSA. The CDR3 nucleotides read TGTGCCAGCACCACACTGGCGGGAGGTGCCACCGGGGAGCTGTTTTTT. Encoded protein: CASTTLAGGATGELFF.

Only a few counts were recorded for this clonotype. The chain has TRBV5-1 and TRBJ2-7, with TRBD1 matching over 9 bases. This CDR3 is 15 amino acids long. In germline, CDR1 is SGHRS, CDR2 YFSETQ. V shed 4 bases, J shed 5 bases, and the junction held 10 bases outside the gene matches. For the CDR3, the DNA is TGCGCCAGCAGCCCGCCGGGACAGGGTTTCCACGAGCAGTACTTC. It codes for CASSPPGQGFHEQYF.

Worth noting for this clonotype: A single base separates this from a much larger clone, so it may be a read error. V and J are TRBV27 and TRBJ2-3; D unclear. V gave up 6 bases and J gave up 5 bases, with 15 bases separating them. The length of the CDR3 is 14 residues. Germline V lookup: CDR1 MNHEY, CDR2 SMNVEV (reference sequence). The CDR3, as DNA: TGTGCCAGCAGCGATGCCCCCAGTTTAGATACGCAGTATTTT. Its protein product is CASSDAPSLDTQYF.

The chain is built from TRBV18 and TRBJ2-7, with 8 bases that match TRBD1. From germline, CDR1 is KGHSH and CDR2 LQKENI. J lost 4 bases, V lost 0 bases, and 5 bases had no gene match. The CDR3 runs to 15 residues. The CDR3 DNA is TGTGCCAGCTCACCACCGGCAGGGGGCTCTTACGAGCAGTACTTC. It specifies CASSPPAGGSYEQYF.

This rearrangement joins TRBV9 to TRBJ2-1; possibly TRBD2 for D (5 bases). This CDR3 has 14 residues. The germline V and J ends were trimmed by 2 bases and 5 bases, with 11 bases remaining between them. CDR1 and CDR2 from the germline V gene are SGDLS and YYNGEE. The CDR3 loop is CASSVRAANNEQFF. CDR3 in DNA: TGTGCCAGCAGCGTGAGGGCCGCAAACAATGAGCAGTTCTTC. Filled out from reference TRBV9 and TRBJ2-1, the complete variable domain reads DSGVTQTPKHLITATGQRVTLRCSPRSGDLSVYWYQQSLDQGLQFLIQYYNGEERAKGNILERFSAQQFPDLHSELNLSSLELGDSALYFCASSVRAANNEQFFGPGTRLTVL.

The V and J genes are TRBV20-1 and TRBJ2-1; 16 positions match TRBD2. Unmatched junction bases numbered 6, after V lost 6 bases and J lost 7 bases. Germline assignment: CDR1 DFQATT and CDR2 SNEGSKA (reference sequence). This CDR3 spans 15 amino acids. The CDR3 bases are TGCAGTGCCCCGGGACTAGCGGGAGGGTTTAATGAGCAGTTCTTC. Amino acids: CSAPGLAGGFNEQFF.

The chain combines TRBV28 with TRBJ2-4; 7 bases are shared with TRBD1. The CDR3 totals 16 residues. CDR1 is MDHEN, CDR2 SYDVKM, per germline. Trimming at V came to 7 bases and at J to 3 bases, leaving 12 bases not matched to a gene. The CDR3 is CASTTGKALSKNIQYF. CDR3 DNA: TGTGCCAGCACGACAGGGAAGGCACTTAGCAAAAACATTCAGTACTTC. The whole variable domain, remainder taken from reference TRBV28 and TRBJ2-4, is DVKVTQSSRYLVKRTGEKVFLECVQDMDHENMFWYRQDPGLGLRLIYFSYDVKMKEKGDIPEGYSVSREKKERFSLILESASTNQTSMYLCASTTGKALSKNIQYFGAGTRLSVL.

This clonotype appeared a few times. This sequence joins TRBV25-1 and TRBJ2-3; D is ambiguous. V gave up 0 bases and J gave up 5 bases, with 9 bases separating them. CDR3 length equals 14 residues. Per germline, CDR1 MGHDK and CDR2 SYGVNS. DNA for the CDR3: TGTGCCAGCAGTGAATATGGCAGAATAGATACGCAGTATTTT. As protein: CASSEYGRIDTQYF.

This clonotype appeared a few times. The chain carries TRBV9 and TRBJ2-7; the D gene is possibly TRBD1 (5 bases). The V end was cut by 0 bases, the J end by 0 bases, with 16 bases between. The CDR3 is 17 residues long. The germline CDR1 and CDR2 sequences are SGDLS and YYNGEE. Here the CDR3 reads CASSVDPRVSSSYEQYF. CDR3 DNA sequence: TGTGCCAGCAGCGTAGATCCCAGGGTCTCGAGCTCCTACGAGCAGTACTTC. Filled out from reference TRBV9 and TRBJ2-7, the complete variable domain reads DSGVTQTPKHLITATGQRVTLRCSPRSGDLSVYWYQQSLDQGLQFLIQYYNGEERAKGNILERFSAQQFPDLHSELNLSSLELGDSALYFCASSVDPRVSSSYEQYFGPGTRLTVT.